One and the same sample provided the 32 T cell receptor beta chains below, sequenced in a study of blood T cell repertoires in COVID-19. Libraries were prepared by immunoSEQ multiplex PCR; TCRdb keeps only in-frame clonotypes and omits some of them. The sample lists about 370,000 clones; roughly 90% were seen once. The sequencing sample was made of peripheral blood. These TCRs come from a woman aged 25-40 years with COVID-19, enrolled during active disease.

The chain employs TRBV5-5 and TRBJ2-5; possibly TRBD1 for D (6 bases). There are 15 residues in the CDR3. The ends were cut back, 5 bases at V and 4 bases at J, with 18 bases in the middle. In germline, CDR1 is SGHKS, CDR2 YYEKEE (reference sequence). This chain's CDR3 is CASSLVGAHRETQYF. The CDR3 nucleotides read TGTGCCAGCAGTCTGGTGGGGGCCCACCGAGAGACCCAGTACTTC.

The V call is TRBV11-3, the J call TRBJ2-2; 9 bases line up with TRBD2. This CDR3 is 16 amino acids long. Germline values: CDR1 SGHNT, CDR2 YENEEA. The J segment lost 0 bases and the V segment lost 5 bases, leaving 4 bases of the junction unmatched. In DNA, the CDR3 is TGTGCCAGCAGCCCAACTAGCGGGTCGAACACCGGGGAGCTGTTTTTT. As protein: CASSPTSGSNTGELFF. The entire variable domain, with the rest obtained from reference TRBV11-3 and TRBJ2-2, is as follows: EAGVVQSPRYKIIEKKQPVAFWCNPISGHNTLYWYLQNLGQGPELLIRYENEEAVDDSQLPKDRFSAERLKGVDSTLKIQPAELGDSAVYLCASSPTSGSNTGELFFGEGSRLTVL.

This clone was seen just once. The chain uses TRBV19 and TRBJ2-2; TRBD2 might be the D (5 bases). The V and J ends lost 7 bases and 4 bases respectively, with 19 bases between them. The CDR3 sequence is 16 residues long. The V gene's germline CDR1 is LNHDA and CDR2 SQIVND (reference sequence). CDR3 in DNA: TGTGCCAGTACCACAAGCGGAGGTCCCAGCACCGGGGAGCTGTTTTTT. Translated, it gives CASTTSGGPSTGELFF.

With respect to this clone: The same CDR3 arises from other DNA sequences in this sample as well. CDR3 in DNA: TGTGCCAGCAGTGGGGGGCAGGGTAATCAGCCCCAGCATTTT. Encoded protein: CASSGGQGNQPQHF. This rearrangement joins TRBV2 to TRBJ1-5; possible D gene TRBD1, 6 bases. Germline CDR1 reads SNHLY; CDR2 reads FYNNEI. There are 14 residues in the CDR3. Between the trimmed V and J ends, which lost 4 bases and 4 bases, there was a span of 11 bases. Using reference TRBV2 and TRBJ1-5 for the parts outside the CDR3, the full variable domain is EPEVTQTPSHQVTQMGQEVILRCVPISNHLYFYWYRQILGQKVEFLVSFYNNEISEKSEIFDDQFSVERPDGSNFTLKIRSTKLEDSAMYFCASSGGQGNQPQHFGDGTRLSIL.

The chain has TRBV7-2 and TRBJ2-3; possible D gene TRBD1, 6 bases. CDR3 length: 14 residues. Germline V gene lookup returns CDR1 SGHTA and CDR2 FQGNSA. Trimming pared 5 bases from V and 5 bases from J, leaving 14 bases between. The CDR3 nucleotides are TGTGCCAGCAGCGCGGACAGCTTCTTAGATACGCAGTATTTT. It codes for CASSADSFLDTQYF.

V and J are TRBV5-6 and TRBJ2-7; 7 nucleotides align to TRBD1. The J segment lost 0 bases and the V segment lost 2 bases, leaving 2 bases of the junction unmatched. CDR1 SGHDT and CDR2 YYEEEE come from the germline V gene. The CDR3 runs 14 residues. The CDR3 region has the DNA TGTGCCAGCAGCTTCGGGACAGCCTCCTACGAGCAGTACTTC. Translated, it gives CASSFGTASYEQYF.

This clone has just a few counts. This sequence joins TRBV6-2 or TRBV6-3 and TRBJ1-5; a possible D gene is TRBD1 (5 bases). CDR1 and CDR2 from the germline V gene are MNHEY and SVGEGT. This CDR3 region has 15 residues. V dropped 6 bases and J dropped 0 bases, with 12 bases sitting between them. CDR3 sequence reads: CASSRQTYSNQPQHF. The CDR3 DNA is TGTGCCAGCAGCAGACAGACCTATAGCAATCAGCCCCAGCATTTT.

CDR3 DNA: TGTGCCAGCAATCCTAGATCGGGATTGGAGACCCAGTACTTC. Its protein product is CASNPRSGLETQYF. The V and J genes are TRBV2 and TRBJ2-5; TRBD2 is a possible D gene (5 bases). The CDR3 covers 14 residues. With 7 bases removed from V and 5 bases from J, the gap between germline ends came to 17 bases. Germline assignment: CDR1 SNHLY and CDR2 FYNNEI.

This chain links TRBV2 with TRBJ1-2; TRBD1 agrees at 9 bases. This CDR3 contains 14 residues. Trimming cost V 7 bases and J 4 bases; bases outside gene matches: 7. Germline V gene sequence: CDR1 SNHLY, CDR2 FYNNEI. The CDR3 here is CASTTGDRAYGYTF. The CDR3 DNA is TGTGCCAGCACCACCGGGGACAGGGCCTATGGCTACACCTTC.

This chain connects TRBV10-3 to TRBJ1-2, with no clear D. Germline-derived CDR1 and CDR2 are ENHRY and SYGVKD. The ends were cut back, 2 bases at V and 1 base at J, with 5 bases in the middle. This CDR3 is 13 amino acids long. CDR3 sequence reads: CAISEENNYGYTF. CDR3 bases: TGTGCCATCAGTGAGGAGAATAACTATGGCTACACCTTC.

The gene calls are TRBV4-3 and TRBJ2-3, with D possibly TRBD1 on 6 matching bases. Germline V gene lookup returns CDR1 LGHNA and CDR2 YSLEER. V lost 4 bases to trimming and J lost 1 base, with 12 bases between them. The CDR3 runs 15 residues. The CDR3 DNA sequence: TGCGCCAGCAGCCCATTAAGGACAGGCACAGATACGCAGTATTTT. It yields the protein CASSPLRTGTDTQYF.

The genes are TRBV10-3 and TRBJ1-1; TRBD1 aligns across 7 bases. The germline V gene has CDR1 ENHRY and CDR2 SYGVKD. With 0 bases clipped from V and 7 bases from J, the junction kept 5 bases outside the gene matches. The CDR3 is made up of 14 amino acids. CDR3: CAISESGTVFEAFF. CDR3 bases: TGTGCCATCAGTGAGTCCGGGACAGTCTTTGAAGCTTTCTTT.

The chain joins TRBV7-9 to TRBJ1-6; maybe TRBD1 (6 bases). The ends were cut back, 5 bases at V and 12 bases at J, with 11 bases in the middle. CDR1 is SEHNR, CDR2 FQNEAQ, per germline (reference sequence). The length of the CDR3 is 12 residues. The CDR3 sequence is CASSVQTGPLHF. Here the CDR3 DNA reads TGTGCCAGCAGCGTACAGACAGGACCCCTCCACTTT.

V gene TRBV30 combines with J gene TRBJ1-1, with 11 bases matching TRBD1. The CDR3 runs 12 residues. The germline gives CDR1 GTSNPN, CDR2 SVGIG (reference sequence). The junction had 6 bases not matched to a gene; V was cut back by 5 bases and J by 10 bases. CDR3 nucleotides: TGTGCCTGGGGGACAGGGGGGATAGGAGCTTTCTTT. Translation gives CAWGTGGIGAFF.

A few counts support this clone. V is TRBV29-1 and J is TRBJ1-1, with D possibly TRBD1 on 5 matching bases. V lost 2 bases and J 1 base, leaving 8 bases between the germline ends. This CDR3 contains 13 residues. Looked up from germline, CDR1 is SQVTM and CDR2 is ANQGSEA. In DNA form, the CDR3 reads TGCAGCGTTGAACCTCAGGGGAACACTGAAGCTTTCTTT. Translation: CSVEPQGNTEAFF. The complete variable domain, with remaining parts taken from reference TRBV29-1 and TRBJ1-1, reads SAVISQKPSRDICQRGTSLTIQCQVDSQVTMMFWYRQQPGQSLTLIATANQGSEATYESGFVIDKFPISRPNLTFSTLTVSNMSPEDSSIYLCSVEPQGNTEAFFGQGTRLTVV.

The chain couples TRBV14 to TRBJ2-5, with 8 bases matching TRBD2. Germline CDR1 reads SGHDN; CDR2 reads FVKESK. The V gene end was trimmed by 2 bases and the J gene end by 2 bases; junction bases not matched to a gene: 1. The CDR3 loop spans 14 amino acids. In DNA form, the CDR3 reads TGTGCCAGCAGCCAATTAGCGGGGCAAGAGACCCAGTACTTC. This encodes CASSQLAGQETQYF.

The genes are TRBV7-2 and TRBJ1-2, with 8 positions matching TRBD1. V trimming: 1 base; J trimming: 9 bases; junction bases outside the gene matches: 7. The germline V gene encodes CDR1 SGHTA and CDR2 FQGNSA. CDR3 length equals 14 residues. The CDR3, as DNA: TGTGCCAGCAGCTTAGAAGGCAGGGGGCAGAGCTACACCTTC. Amino acids: CASSLEGRGQSYTF.

The chain joins TRBV7-9 to TRBJ1-1; possible D gene TRBD1, 5 bases. Germline V lookup: CDR1 SEHNR, CDR2 FQNEAQ (reference sequence). The germline V and J ends were trimmed by 2 bases and 4 bases, with 14 bases remaining between them. The CDR3 has 15 residues. For the CDR3, the DNA is TGTGCCAGCAGCTTACCTCGGACACCATTCACTGAAGCTTTCTTT. Its protein is CASSLPRTPFTEAFF.

The chain recombines TRBV19 with TRBJ1-5; a weak D match, TRBD1 (5 bases). V gave up 10 bases and J gave up 4 bases, with 17 bases separating them. CDR1 is LNHDA, CDR2 SQIVND, per germline (reference sequence). The CDR3 is made up of 14 amino acids. DNA for the CDR3: TGTGCCACCACCAGGGTTTTAGGTAATCAGCCCCAGCATTTT. Translating it yields CATTRVLGNQPQHF.

The chain is built from TRBV6-5 and TRBJ1-1; the match to TRBD1 covers 7 bases. The CDR3 contains 16 residues. V dropped 4 bases and J dropped 1; count of bases not matched to a gene: 9. Germline V gene lookup returns CDR1 MNHEY and CDR2 SVGAGI. CDR3 sequence (DNA): TGTGCCAGCAGTTCTCTTCCGGGACAGACGAACACTGAAGCTTTCTTT. Amino acids: CASSSLPGQTNTEAFF.

This chain uses TRBV4-1 with TRBJ2-7, with 11 bases identical to TRBD2. CDR1 MGHRA and CDR2 YSYEKL come from the germline V gene. After removal of 4 bases from V and 2 bases from J, the junction contained 4 bases not matched to a gene. The length of the CDR3 is 15 residues. CDR3 nucleotides: TGCGCCAGCAGCCCTCTAGCGGGGGGTCCCTACGAGCAGTACTTC. Translated: CASSPLAGGPYEQYF.

The V gene is TRBV19, the J gene TRBJ1-4; D is undetermined. V was pared by 7 bases and J by 0 bases, with 12 bases between. Germline V CDR1 and CDR2: LNHDA, SQIVND (reference sequence). CDR3 length: 15 residues. CDR3 coding DNA: TGTGCCAGTACAGGCAGGTCGGCAACTAATGAAAAACTGTTTTTT. Translating it yields CASTGRSATNEKLFF.

The CDR3 nucleotides read TGTGCCAGCAGCCCTCGTAGGGGTTGGACCGGGGAGCTGTTTTTT. This gives the protein CASSPRRGWTGELFF. The V call is TRBV7-6, the J call TRBJ2-2; possible D gene TRBD1, 5 bases. This CDR3 region has 15 residues. Looked up from germline, CDR1 is SGHVS and CDR2 is FNYEAQ. V lost 5 bases to trimming and J lost 5 bases, with 15 bases between them.

This clone has a handful of counts. This chain uses TRBV5-1 with TRBJ2-5, with 9 bases that match TRBD1. Germline V gives CDR1 SGHRS, CDR2 YFSETQ. The CDR3 has 15 residues. Germline trimming cut 4 bases from V and 4 bases from J; bases unmatched to any gene: 8. DNA for the CDR3: TGCGCCAGCAGCCGGCAACAGGGGGCGGGAGAGACCCAGTACTTC. This gives the protein CASSRQQGAGETQYF.

The table lists this clone with a count of one. The chain couples TRBV6-1 to TRBJ1-4; TRBD1 agrees at 9 bases. CDR1 and CDR2 from the germline V gene are MNHNS and SASEGT. The length of the CDR3 is 15 residues. The ends lost 2 bases at V and 14 bases at J; junction bases unmatched: 12. The CDR3 coding sequence is TGTGCCAGCAGTGAACAGTCCGGGACAGGGTGGTTCCTGTTTTTT. Amino acids: CASSEQSGTGWFLFF.

The CDR3 protein is CASSPTGDTQYF. CDR3 nucleotides: TGTGCCAGCAGTCCGACAGGGGATACGCAGTATTTT. The chain carries TRBV28 and TRBJ2-3; the match to TRBD1 covers 7 bases. The ends lost 5 bases at V and 6 bases at J; junction bases unmatched: 2. The germline V gene has CDR1 MDHEN and CDR2 SYDVKM. This CDR3 spans 12 amino acids. The full variable domain, its missing parts supplied by reference TRBV28 and TRBJ2-3, is DVKVTQSSRYLVKRTGEKVFLECVQDMDHENMFWYRQDPGLGLRLIYFSYDVKMKEKGDIPEGYSVSREKKERFSLILESASTNQTSMYLCASSPTGDTQYFGPGTRLTVL.

This chain connects TRBV4-1 to TRBJ2-2; tentative D call: TRBD1 (6 bases). V dropped 5 bases and J dropped 4 bases, with 14 bases sitting between them. Germline V gene data show CDR1 as MGHRA and CDR2 as YSYEKL. CDR3 length: 15 residues. As DNA, the CDR3 is TGCGCCAGCAGCGAGCCGGGACAACCCACCGGGGAGCTGTTTTTT. Its translation: CASSEPGQPTGELFF.

The J gene is TRBJ1-1, the V gene TRBV27; the D is unclear. The length of the CDR3 is 13 residues. Deletions cut 5 bases from V and 5 bases from J, with 12 bases between. The germline CDR1 and CDR2 sequences are MNHEY and SMNVEV (reference sequence). Here the CDR3 reads CASSRETGTEAFF. The CDR3 bases are TGTGCCAGCAGTCGAGAGACGGGGACTGAAGCTTTCTTT.

The chain recombines TRBV10-3 with TRBJ2-1; 7 nucleotides line up with TRBD2. The junction had 9 bases not matched to a gene; V was cut back by 2 bases and J by 8 bases. CDR3 length equals 15 residues. Germline CDR1 and CDR2: ENHRY and SYGVKD. The CDR3 coding sequence is TGTGCCATCAGTGAGAGTGGCGGGAGTAGTTATGAGCAGTTCTTC. Protein product: CAISESGGSSYEQFF.

Regarding this clone: Other nucleotide sequences in the sample specify the same CDR3. This chain links TRBV12-3 or TRBV12-4 with TRBJ1-2; D call uncertain. Trimming removed 5 bases from V and 4 bases from J, with 8 bases in between. This CDR3 region has 12 residues. The chain's CDR3 is CASSPNSYGYTF. CDR3 DNA: TGTGCCAGCAGTCCGAACAGCTATGGCTACACCTTC.

This rearrangement joins TRBV5-6 to TRBJ2-7; 9 positions match TRBD1. This CDR3 has 13 residues. Germline CDR1 and CDR2: SGHDT and YYEEEE. V was clipped by 4 bases and J by 7 bases; unmatched bases: 6. Here the CDR3 DNA reads TGTGCCAGCAGCCCCGGGACAGGGAATGAGCAGTACTTC. It translates to CASSPGTGNEQYF.

The V and J genes are TRBV19 and TRBJ1-1; tentatively, D is TRBD1 (5 bases). Germline lookup yields CDR1 LNHDA and CDR2 SQIVND (reference sequence). This CDR3 comprises 14 residues. The germline V and J ends were trimmed by 7 bases and 5 bases, with 17 bases remaining between them. The CDR3 here is CASIKTGGSTEAFF. The CDR3 nucleotides are TGTGCCAGTATAAAGACGGGGGGGTCGACTGAAGCTTTCTTT.